This TCR beta chain originates from a study of human T cells and chemical hapten exposure. Authors' analysis steps: Just over 95,000 TCRs per sample was the median, with a range of about 23,224 to 750,000. TCRdb re-derived calls from the RACE reads in MiXCR, one entry per CDR3 protein. The authors' filters were not applied to this entry. The repertoire holds a few hundred thousand distinct CDR3 sequences, approximately 7.5% seen once, with 1.2% in the top ten. Germline-derived CDR1 and CDR2 are LGHDT and YNNKEL (reference sequence). The ends lost 1 base at V and 4 bases at J; junction bases unmatched: 4. The CDR3 is 16 residues long. This clonotype was seen a handful of times. The time point was: pre-sensitization, week 0. Treatment described: therapeutic diphenylcyclopropenone sensitization with weekly scalp DPC.

V and J are TRBV3-1 and TRBJ2-2; 9 nucleotides line up with TRBD2. The clonotype originates from a young man with alopecia areata. Some clones in this sample may be carry-over from other donors' samples. The material sequenced was whole blood, taken in connection with sensitization to the hapten diphenylcyclopropenone (DPC). The CDR3 sequence is CASSQGGLAPTGELFF. The CDR3 DNA reads as TGTGCCAGCAGCCAAGGGGGACTAGCTCCCACCGGGGAGCTGTTTTTT.